This TCR beta chain was obtained from a study of radiation and T cells in renal cell carcinoma. Stated treatment: treatment-naive control, cytoreductive nephrectomy. CDR1 is GTSNPN, CDR2 SVGIG, per germline (reference sequence). With 5 bases removed from V and 5 bases from J, the gap between germline ends came to 12 bases. The CDR3 runs to 13 residues. Measured with immunoSEQ multiplex PCR; TCRdb has only the in-frame clones, and not every one. This sample has approximately 14,000 clones, with roughly three fifths found just once. The chain recombines TRBV30 with TRBJ1-4; D possibly corresponds to TRBD1 (5 bases). The sequence derives from a man aged 45-65 years with renal cell carcinoma. This sample comprised tumor tissue, obtained from a patient whose treatment was nephrectomy without radiotherapy. The CDR3 DNA sequence: TGTGCCTGGTCCGGGACCGCCAATGAAAAACTGTTTTTT. This translates into CAWSGTANEKLFF.